This T cell receptor beta chain was captured by sequencing in a study of control samples from healthy donors and cancer patients (TCRdb year 2020). From the cysteine up to the phenylalanine, the CDR3 has a length of 13 residues. Only the CDR3 DNA stays, 39 bases, in frame from base 1. The V and J ends are trimmed by 1 base and 4 bases, leaving 5 bases between them. CDR1 and CDR2 are read off the germline V gene (reference sequence) as SEHNR and FQNEAQ. Concerning this clone itself: Its antigen is unknown. Base qualities are missing; no much larger clone stands one base away.

The library was produced with the immunoSEQ multiplex PCR assay. The table was pulled from immuneACCESS by TCRdb, which kept in-frame rearrangements only. Such tables lose some clones; where checked, under half of the loss comes from unresolved V genes, and the rest has no known cause. Across this sample there are approximately 140,000 clones, with roughly 92% seen only once. The ten largest account for about an eighth of the sample. This sequence was found in a middle-aged man in good health. This receptor chain uses TRBV7-9 and TRBJ1-5, with the D gene not confidently named. The sample comprised blood. CDR3 reads: CASSLGENQPQHF. The DNA sequence is given as TGTGCCAGCAGCTTAGGCGAAAATCAGCCCCAGCATTTT.